This entry describes one T cell receptor (beta chain). The antigen it binds to is not known. It has no much larger one-base neighbor in the sample; base qualities were not kept. The data are from a study of memory CD4+ T cells and cytomegalovirus serostatus (dated by TCRdb to the late 2010s). The study in broad terms: The cohort comprised 35 or so healthy Belgian adults, 9 CMV seropositive and about 24 CMV seronegative. CD4+ memory TCRbeta repertoires of a Belgian cohort with known cytomegalovirus serostatus were sequenced in order to replicate a published TCR-based CMV serostatus classifier.

A FACSAria II was used to sort memory CD4+ T cells, defined as single viable CD3+CD4+CD8-CD45RO+ cells. To determine CMV serostatus, a Roche Elecsys assay was used that detects serum IgG against CMV pp150, pp28, p38 and p52. After thawing, total CD4+ T cells were enriched by positive selection with CD4 magnetic microbeads. The samples came from a different study that was designed specifically to examine the CD4+ T cell memory repertoire. Following standard operating procedures, peripheral blood mononuclear cells were isolated and cryopreserved, while serum was kept at -80 degrees C. Staining used CD3-PerCP (BW264/56), CD4-APC (RPA-T4), CD45RO-PE (UCHT1) and CD8-Pacific Orange (3B5) antibodies, with Sytox blue excluding non-viable cells. General conclusions and limits of the study: The original-framework classifier achieved a median bootstrapped AUC of almost 0.97 with a 95% CI of 0.76-1.00 on the Belgian cohort. The results were read as suggesting that the CMV-associated TCR signature is, for the most part, present in the CD4+ memory repertoire. For predicting CMV serostatus, the median bootstrapped AUC was approximately 0.95 using the original framework and over 0.9 using a US-trained random forest. Among the roughly 160 previously reported CMV-associated TCRbeta sequences, some 67 showed up in the CD4+ memory repertoires, with each one found in between one and five individuals. Only CD4+CD45RO+ memory cells were sequenced, in contrast to the original study, in which naive and memory CD4+ and CD8+ populations were covered.

The Quick-DNA Microprep Kit was used to extract genomic DNA from the sorted cells. TCRbeta DNA was amplified with the immunoSEQ hsTCRbeta kit following the manufacturer's protocol. An Illumina MiSeq instrument was used to sequence the TCRbeta libraries. The authors' analysis ran thus. After out-of-frame sequences were removed, 2,204,828 distinct TCRbeta sequences remained, averaging about 67,000 per individual. Two values were used to score each individual: the count of 150 to 200 previously reported CMV-associated TCRbeta sequences and the total count of productive distinct TCRbeta sequences. A beta-binomial model was reimplemented in Python, and random forests from scikit-learn, run with default parameters, were trained on data from the US cohort. Classifier performance on the Belgian cohort was reported as the median AUC with percentile confidence intervals calculated over 10,000 bootstrap iterations. TCRdb mirrors the immuneACCESS table, restricted to in-frame sequences. Some clones are absent from its copies; in checked studies, under half trace to an unresolved V gene, and the reason for the others is unknown. The V and J calls and clone size are taken from that table; D and trimming were inferred from the DNA. For this sample there are about 80,000 clones; around 80% appear just once. The ten most abundant clones make up around 0.78% of the sample.

V loses 3 bases at its end and J loses 5 bases; junction bases beyond the gene matches: 8. CDR1 and CDR2, looked up from the germline V gene, are MNHNS and SASEGT. From the cysteine through the phenylalanine, the CDR3 covers 15 amino acids. The sequence is cut down to CDR3 DNA, 45 bases in frame from base 1. Material: memory CD4+ T cells from blood. Rearrangement joined TRBV6-1 to TRBJ1-1; 8 central bases correspond to TRBD1. This TCR was recovered from an adult in good health and CMV-seronegative. The CDR3 here reads CASSEGRQGRTEAFF. Here is the DNA: TGTGCCAGCAGTGAGGGCAGACAGGGGCGGACTGAAGCTTTCTTT.